One and the same sample provided the 29 T cell receptor beta chains below, sequenced in a study of cytomegalovirus exposure and HLA in healthy donors. Primers for the PCR totalled 60 Vbeta and 13 Jbeta. TCRdb's copy holds only in-frame clones and misses some; the assay was immunoSEQ multiplex PCR. Counted here are some 150,000 clones, around three quarters occurring once; the ten biggest clones make up 3% to 4.5%. Sequenced: PBMCs. The receptors come from a man aged 30-40 years in good health and CMV-seropositive.

The chain uses TRBV4-2 and TRBJ2-7, with D perhaps TRBD1 (5 bases). The CDR3 has 16 residues. Trimming removed 0 bases at V and 0 bases at J, with 12 bases between. The V gene's germline CDR1 is LGHNA and CDR2 YNFKEQ. The CDR3 coding sequence is TGTGCCAGCAGCCAAGAACAGGCGGAAAGCTCCTACGAGCAGTACTTC. Translated, it gives CASSQEQAESSYEQYF.

CDR3 nucleotides: TGTGCCAGCAGCTCCGGACAGGGGACGGGCTACACCTTC. Translation: CASSSGQGTGYTF. The rearrangement joins TRBV7-3 to TRBJ1-2, with 9 bases that match TRBD1. The germline V gene encodes CDR1 SGHTA and CDR2 FQGTGA. The CDR3 runs 13 residues. Germline trimming cut 4 bases from V and 8 bases from J; bases unmatched to any gene: 5. Drawing the rest from reference TRBV7-3 and TRBJ1-2, the complete variable domain is GAGVSQTPSNKVTEKGKYVELRCDPISGHTALYWYRQSLGQGPEFLIYFQGTGAADDSGLPNDRFFAVRPEGSVSTLKIQRTERGDSAVYLCASSSGQGTGYTFGSGTRLTVV.

This clone appeared a single time. This chain connects TRBV9 to TRBJ2-7; 11 bases map to TRBD1. J gave up 4 bases and V 2 bases, and 5 bases lay outside the gene matches. The CDR3 is 15 residues long. Looked up from germline, CDR1 is SGDLS and CDR2 is YYNGEE. For the CDR3, the DNA is TGTGCCAGCAGCGTCGAGGACAGGGGGCGGTACGAGCAGTACTTC. Translation gives CASSVEDRGRYEQYF.

Points on this clone: At the DNA level, this CDR3 is encoded by other sequences in the same sample as well. J is TRBJ2-2 and V is TRBV5-1, with 8 positions matching TRBD2. This CDR3 contains 17 residues. The germline CDR1 and CDR2 sequences are SGHRS and YFSETQ. With 0 bases clipped from V and 0 bases from J, the junction kept 4 bases outside the gene matches. DNA of the CDR3: TGCGCCAGCAGCTTGGGAGCGGGGGATGCGAACACCGGGGAGCTGTTTTTT. Its translation: CASSLGAGDANTGELFF.

The chain combines TRBV30 with TRBJ1-3; no firm D call. This CDR3 has 17 residues. The V gene's germline CDR1 is GTSNPN and CDR2 SVGIG (reference sequence). V gave up 0 bases and J gave up 0 bases, with 15 bases separating them. Written as DNA, the CDR3 is TGTGCCTGGAGTGTACTATCTCCGGCAGTCTCTGGAAACACCATATATTTT. Its protein is CAWSVLSPAVSGNTIYF.

The V call is TRBV2, the J call TRBJ2-7, with D possibly being TRBD1 (5 bases). The V end was cut by 8 bases, the J end by 4 bases, with 12 bases between. The germline gives CDR1 SNHLY, CDR2 FYNNEI. This CDR3 has 12 residues. DNA of the CDR3: TGTGCCAGCCGCCTTGACAGTTACGAGCAGTACTTC. Translating gives CASRLDSYEQYF.

The chain joins TRBV5-1 to TRBJ2-3; 13 bases are a match to TRBD2. This CDR3 spans 16 amino acids. V was clipped by 4 bases and J by 6 bases; unmatched bases: 8. Germline V gene sequence: CDR1 SGHRS, CDR2 YFSETQ. For the CDR3, the DNA is TGCGCCAGCAGCGTCGCGACTAGCGGGGGGTTGGATACGCAGTATTTT. This gives the protein CASSVATSGGLDTQYF.

The chain is built from TRBV5-1 and TRBJ2-5, with TRBD1 as a possible D gene (6 bases). The CDR3 is 16 amino acids. Germline V gene data show CDR1 as SGHRS and CDR2 as YFSETQ. The V end lost 7 bases, the J end lost 1 base, and 20 bases lay between the germline ends. CDR3 residues: CASGPLGRGSQETQYF. CDR3 DNA: TGCGCCAGCGGCCCGCTTGGTAGGGGGTCCCAAGAGACCCAGTACTTC.

The chain carries TRBV10-1 and TRBJ1-6; D is uncertain. Trimming shortened V by 6 bases and J by 7 bases, and 16 bases separated the two germline ends. This CDR3 comprises 15 residues. Germline lookup yields CDR1 WNHNN and CDR2 SYGVQD (reference sequence). The CDR3 coding sequence is TGCGCCAGCAGCCATCATGGGCCGGGGAATTCACCCCTCCACTTT. Its protein product is CASSHHGPGNSPLHF.

V is TRBV19 and J is TRBJ1-5, with a possible D match to TRBD1 (5 bases). Trimming cost V 10 bases and J 5 bases, with 15 bases left between them. Germline V CDR1 and CDR2: LNHDA, SQIVND (reference sequence). This CDR3 comprises 13 residues. The CDR3 DNA is TGTGCCACCGCCCTCAGGGTAGATCAGCCCCAGCATTTT. It yields the protein CATALRVDQPQHF. The complete variable domain, with remaining parts taken from reference TRBV19 and TRBJ1-5, reads DGGITQSPKYLFRKEGQNVTLSCEQNLNHDAMYWYRQDPGQGLRLIYYSQIVNDFQKGDIAEGYSVSREKKESFPLTVTSAQKNPTAFYLCATALRVDQPQHFGDGTRLSIL.

The chain is built from TRBV9 and TRBJ2-5, with TRBD1 matching over 9 bases. With V trimmed by 1 base and J by 3 bases, 4 bases remained unmatched. Germline V gene data show CDR1 as SGDLS and CDR2 as YYNGEE. The CDR3 loop spans 15 amino acids. As DNA, the CDR3 is TGTGCCAGCAGCGTACAGACAGGGGGGGAAGAGACCCAGTACTTC. Translating it yields CASSVQTGGEETQYF. Based on the CDR3 plus reference TRBV9 and TRBJ2-5, the full variable domain is DSGVTQTPKHLITATGQRVTLRCSPRSGDLSVYWYQQSLDQGLQFLIQYYNGEERAKGNILERFSAQQFPDLHSELNLSSLELGDSALYFCASSVQTGGEETQYFGPGTRLLVL.

The chain has TRBV7-3 and TRBJ1-4; possibly TRBD1 for D (6 bases). Germline V lookup: CDR1 SGHTA, CDR2 FQGTGA. The CDR3 loop spans 16 amino acids. V shed 4 bases and J shed 0 bases, with 12 bases lying between them. CDR3 residues: CASSSGDKPTNEKLFF. The CDR3 nucleotides read TGTGCCAGCAGCTCAGGGGACAAACCAACTAATGAAAAACTGTTTTTT.

This clone came up a few times. This chain connects TRBV6-4 to TRBJ2-3; D might be TRBD2 (7 bases). There are 16 residues in the CDR3. CDR1 and CDR2 from the germline V gene are MRHNA and SNTAGT. The V end lost 0 bases, the J end lost 4 bases, and 14 bases lay between the germline ends. The CDR3 nucleotides are TGTGCCAGCAGTGACTCGGGCGGAGGGGGGGCAGATACGCAGTATTTT. Encoded protein: CASSDSGGGGADTQYF.

The V gene is TRBV14, the J gene TRBJ2-2; D gene ambiguous. Between the trimmed V and J ends, which lost 2 bases and 6 bases, there was a span of 10 bases. The CDR3 has 14 residues. Per the germline V gene, CDR1 is SGHDN and CDR2 is FVKESK. The CDR3 nucleotides read TGTGCCAGCAGCCAAAACGCAGTTTCCGGGGAGCTGTTTTTT. This translates into CASSQNAVSGELFF.

The chain links TRBV4-1 to TRBJ2-7; 10 bases line up with TRBD2. Germline V gene data show CDR1 as MGHRA and CDR2 as YSYEKL. The trim removed 0 bases at V and 4 bases at J, leaving 12 bases unmatched. The CDR3 totals 18 residues. The CDR3, as DNA: TGCGCCAGCAGCCAAGATAGGGCCGCTAGCGGGGGACCTTACGAGCAGTACTTC. Amino acid sequence: CASSQDRAASGGPYEQYF.

V usage is TRBV5-6 and J usage is TRBJ2-6; D is undetermined. The CDR3 covers 16 residues. The V gene lost 0 bases and the J gene lost 0 bases, with 7 bases spanning the gap. From germline, CDR1 is SGHDT and CDR2 YYEEEE. CDR3 loop: CASSLGQPSGANVLTF. CDR3 coding DNA: TGTGCCAGCAGCTTGGGGCAACCCTCTGGGGCCAACGTCCTGACTTTC.

This chain uses TRBV5-6 with TRBJ2-1, with a tentative D call TRBD1 (5 bases). The germline V gene encodes CDR1 SGHDT and CDR2 YYEEEE. The V and J ends lost 4 bases and 6 bases respectively, with 11 bases between them. CDR3 size: 13 residues. In nucleotides, the CDR3 is TGTGCCAGCAGCCCTGTTGGGGCCAATGAGCAGTTCTTC. The encoded protein is CASSPVGANEQFF.

J is TRBJ2-7 and V is TRBV6-5, with 8 bases matching TRBD2. V lost 1 base and J lost 4; bases outside the gene matches: 6. The CDR3 has 15 amino acids. Germline assignment: CDR1 MNHEY and CDR2 SVGAGI. CDR3 sequence: CASSYYGGGEYEQYF. As DNA, the CDR3 is TGTGCCAGCAGTTACTACGGGGGGGGAGAGTACGAGCAGTACTTC.

This clone was detected once. The rearrangement uses TRBV5-4 and TRBJ2-2; tentatively, D is TRBD1 (6 bases). V was clipped by 4 bases and J by 4 bases, with 17 bases between them. Germline V gene sequence: CDR1 SGHNT, CDR2 YYREEE (reference sequence). The CDR3 runs to 16 residues. The CDR3 DNA sequence: TGTGCCAGCAGCCTACCGGTGGGACAAGCCACCGGGGAGCTGTTTTTT. This codes for CASSLPVGQATGELFF.

CDR3 sequence (DNA): TGCGCCAGCAGCTCCGGGACAGGGAGTGAAAAACTGTTTTTT. This translates into CASSSGTGSEKLFF. This chain uses TRBV5-1 with TRBJ1-4, with TRBD1 identical over 9 bases. CDR3 length equals 14 residues. CDR1 is SGHRS, CDR2 YFSETQ, per germline. V shed 3 bases and J 7 bases; nucleotides not matched to a gene: 4.

A remark on this clone: Other DNA sequences in this sample translate to the same CDR3. The DNA for the CDR3 is TGTGCCAGCATTTTCGACAGGTTTGAGGCTTTCTTT. Translating it yields CASIFDRFEAFF. This chain connects TRBV6-1 to TRBJ1-1, with a weak D call TRBD1 (6 bases). The CDR3 is made up of 12 amino acids. Trimming pared 7 bases from V and 11 bases from J, leaving 17 bases between. The V gene's germline CDR1 is MNHNS and CDR2 SASEGT.

J is TRBJ2-7 and V is TRBV6-5; D may be TRBD2 (5 bases). Germline V gene sequence: CDR1 MNHEY, CDR2 SVGAGI. Deletions cut 0 bases from V and 1 base from J, with 13 bases between. The CDR3 length is 16 residues. The CDR3 loop reads CASSYSLERGSYEQYF. For the CDR3, the DNA is TGTGCCAGCAGTTACTCGTTAGAACGAGGGTCCTACGAGCAGTACTTC.

This clone was observed a few times. The CDR3 nucleotides read TGTGCCAGCAGCTCGGGACAGTCCTCCTACGAGCAGTACTTC. Translation: CASSSGQSSYEQYF. The chain employs TRBV7-9 and TRBJ2-7, with 7 bases identical to TRBD1. This CDR3 has 14 residues. V trimming: 4 bases; J trimming: 0 bases; junction bases outside the gene matches: 3. Germline CDR1 and CDR2: SEHNR and FQNEAQ (reference sequence).

The chain has TRBV28 and TRBJ2-7, with D perhaps TRBD2 (6 bases). Trimming stripped 6 bases from V and 6 bases from J, with 15 bases between. Germline CDR1 MDHEN, CDR2 SYDVKM. There are 13 residues in the CDR3. CDR3 DNA: TGTGCCAGCAGGTCGGGACTCGTCCCCGAGCAGTACTTC. Residues: CASRSGLVPEQYF.

J is TRBJ2-7 and V is TRBV27, with D tentatively TRBD1 (6 bases). The CDR3 has 14 amino acids. The V and J ends lost 4 bases and 3 bases respectively, with 13 bases between them. CDR1 and CDR2 from the germline V gene are MNHEY and SMNVEV (reference sequence). CDR3: CASSSRGSIYEQYF. CDR3 bases: TGTGCCAGCAGTTCCAGGGGTTCCATCTACGAGCAGTACTTC.

The chain has TRBV5-1 and TRBJ2-5; 7 bases are shared with TRBD2. Germline CDR1 reads SGHRS; CDR2 reads YFSETQ. V lost 4 bases to trimming and J lost 1 base; unmatched junction nucleotides: 4. The CDR3 spans 14 residues. CDR3 in amino acids: CASSPTGGQETQYF. DNA of the CDR3: TGCGCCAGCAGCCCTACGGGGGGCCAAGAGACCCAGTACTTC.

The V call is TRBV25-1, the J call TRBJ1-4, with D maybe TRBD1 (6 bases). V lost 7 bases to trimming and J lost 4 bases, with 19 bases between them. Germline-derived CDR1 and CDR2 are MGHDK and SYGVNS. CDR3 length: 16 amino acids. The CDR3 DNA follows: TGTGCCAGCACTAACCATAAGACAGGCTATAATGAAAAACTGTTTTTT. It is translated as CASTNHKTGYNEKLFF.

The V call is TRBV10-3, the J call TRBJ2-1, with D perhaps matching TRBD2 (5 bases). The CDR3 sequence is 16 residues long. The V end was cut by 0 bases, the J end by 6 bases, with 15 bases between. In germline, CDR1 is ENHRY, CDR2 SYGVKD. Here the CDR3 DNA reads TGTGCCATCAGTGAGTCTAAGGAGGAGGTTGCCAATGAGCAGTTCTTC. Amino acids: CAISESKEEVANEQFF.

This clone was counted a few times. The chain is built from TRBV5-1 and TRBJ2-6; TRBD1 might be the D (5 bases). The CDR3 loop spans 14 amino acids. Trimming removed 4 bases from V and 3 bases from J, with 8 bases in between. Germline CDR1 is SGHRS and CDR2 is YFSETQ. The DNA of the CDR3 is TGCGCCAGCAGCGGCCAGGGTGGGGCCAACGTCCTGACTTTC. Amino acids: CASSGQGGANVLTF. The whole variable domain, remainder taken from reference TRBV5-1 and TRBJ2-6, is KAGVTQTPRYLIKTRGQQVTLSCSPISGHRSVSWYQQTPGQGLQFLFEYFSETQRNKGNFPGRFSGRQFSNSRSEMNVSTLELGDSALYLCASSGQGGANVLTFGAGSRLTVL.